Shown below are 30 T cell receptor beta chains from a single sample sequenced in a study of shared clonotypes between healthy human individuals. The assay was immunoSEQ multiplex PCR, and TCRdb's table has in-frame clones only and misses some. The sample holds about 2.3 million clones; 85% to 95% are singletons and the top ten take 0.3% to 0.45%. The material sequenced was naive CD4+ T cells from PBMCs. The subset here: CD45RA+ positively selected. Source of these receptors: a man aged 18 to 29 in good health. Some clones in this sample may be carry-over from other donors' samples.

The rearrangement uses TRBV9 and TRBJ1-1; the D gene is possibly TRBD1 (5 bases). The V gene's germline CDR1 is SGDLS and CDR2 YYNGEE. Trimming took off 3 bases at V and 12 bases at J, with 15 bases between the two ends. CDR3 length equals 12 residues. CDR3 sequence (DNA): TGTGCCAGCAGCGCCGGGGGAGGGAGGCCTTTCTTT. Its protein is CASSAGGGRPFF.

The chain joins TRBV11-3 to TRBJ2-1, with D possibly being TRBD1 (5 bases). Trimming stripped 2 bases from V and 7 bases from J, with 12 bases between. The germline gives CDR1 SGHNT, CDR2 YENEEA. This CDR3 contains 14 residues. This chain's CDR3 is CASSLSQVQNEQFF. The CDR3 DNA is TGTGCCAGCAGCTTATCACAGGTCCAAAATGAGCAGTTCTTC.

This clone has a handful of counts. CDR3 DNA: TGTGCCAGCAGCCGCTACACCGGACAGACTTATAGCAATCAGCCCCAGCATTTT. Amino acids: CASSRYTGQTYSNQPQHF. V is TRBV5-6 and J is TRBJ1-5; possible D gene TRBD1, 6 bases. Germline loops: CDR1 SGHDT, CDR2 YYEEEE. The germline V and J ends were trimmed by 4 bases and 0 bases, with 20 bases remaining between them. The CDR3 spans 18 residues.

The rearrangement joins TRBV28 to TRBJ2-7; a weak D match, TRBD1 (6 bases). Trimming removed 3 bases from V and 2 bases from J, with 17 bases in between. The germline V gene has CDR1 MDHEN and CDR2 SYDVKM. This CDR3 is 16 amino acids long. CDR3 coding DNA: TGTGCCAGCAGTTTTACTAAATACAGGGCGACCTACGAGCAGTACTTC. This gives the protein CASSFTKYRATYEQYF.

For this clone: The same CDR3 is also encoded by other DNA sequences in this sample. The rearrangement joins TRBV5-1 to TRBJ2-5, with 8 bases matching TRBD1. The CDR3 consists of 14 residues. Germline V gives CDR1 SGHRS, CDR2 YFSETQ. J lost 3 bases, V lost 4 bases, and 5 bases had no gene match. For the CDR3, the DNA is TGCGCCAGCAGCCTGACAGGGGCGGAAGAGACCCAGTACTTC. Encoded protein: CASSLTGAEETQYF. Variable domain in full (rest from reference TRBV5-1 and TRBJ2-5): KAGVTQTPRYLIKTRGQQVTLSCSPISGHRSVSWYQQTPGQGLQFLFEYFSETQRNKGNFPGRFSGRQFSNSRSEMNVSTLELGDSALYLCASSLTGAEETQYFGPGTRLLVL.

The rearrangement links TRBV11-3 to TRBJ2-2, with unresolved D. Germline CDR1 and CDR2: SGHNT and YENEEA. The CDR3 runs to 15 residues. Trimming cost V 2 bases and J 0 bases, with 7 bases left between them. The CDR3 reads CASSLRSANTGELFF. The CDR3 coding sequence is TGTGCCAGCAGCTTAAGGTCAGCGAACACCGGGGAGCTGTTTTTT.

The chain links TRBV30 to TRBJ2-3, with TRBD2 matching 10 bases. This CDR3 contains 16 residues. Trimming removed 3 bases from V and 2 bases from J; junction bases left unmatched: 8. Germline V lookup: CDR1 GTSNPN, CDR2 SVGIG (reference sequence). CDR3 region: CAWRPRTSGFTDTQYF. The DNA for the CDR3 is TGTGCCTGGAGACCCCGGACTAGCGGTTTCACAGATACGCAGTATTTT.

This rearrangement joins TRBV27 to TRBJ1-4; D is possibly TRBD1 (6 bases). CDR1 and CDR2 from the germline V gene are MNHEY and SMNVEV (reference sequence). V was trimmed by 0 bases and J by 6 bases, leaving 11 bases between them. The CDR3 sequence is 15 residues long. CDR3 residues: CASSLSRGLDEKLFF. The CDR3 nucleotides are TGTGCCAGCAGTTTATCGCGGGGGCTGGATGAAAAACTGTTTTTT. The variable domain in full, completed from reference TRBV27 and TRBJ1-4, reads EAQVTQNPRYLITVTGKKLTVTCSQNMNHEYMSWYRQDPGLGLRQIYYSMNVEVTDKGDVPEGYKVSRKEKRNFPLILESPSPNQTSLYFCASSLSRGLDEKLFFGSGTQLSVL.

This chain uses TRBV6-5 with TRBJ2-1, with D maybe TRBD1 (5 bases). This CDR3 contains 16 residues. Germline V gives CDR1 MNHEY, CDR2 SVGAGI. Between the trimmed V and J ends, which lost 0 bases and 2 bases, there was a span of 11 bases. CDR3 DNA: TGTGCCAGCAGTTACTCGCCAGGGTCTACCTACAATGAGCAGTTCTTC. Protein: CASSYSPGSTYNEQFF.

The chain links TRBV13 to TRBJ1-2, with D unresolved. Germline CDR1 reads PRHDT; CDR2 reads FYEKMQ (reference sequence). This CDR3 is 16 amino acids long. The V end lost 5 bases, the J end lost 2 bases, and 18 bases lay between the germline ends. The CDR3 coding sequence is TGTGCCAGCAGCCCTCCTGAGGCCGGGAGGAACTATGGCTACACCTTC. It yields the protein CASSPPEAGRNYGYTF.

V and J are TRBV2 and TRBJ1-1, with D possibly matching TRBD1 (5 bases). The V and J ends lost 6 bases and 6 bases respectively, with 23 bases between them. CDR1 is SNHLY, CDR2 FYNNEI, per germline. The CDR3 covers 16 residues. CDR3 DNA: TGTGCCAGCAGCCCCTGGGACCGACTCAGAAGGGCTGAAGCTTTCTTT. Its translation is CASSPWDRLRRAEAFF.

The V and J genes are TRBV5-4 and TRBJ2-3, with 7 bases matching TRBD1. CDR3 length: 16 residues. Germline V gives CDR1 SGHNT, CDR2 YYREEE (reference sequence). The J segment lost 4 bases and the V segment lost 3 bases, leaving 11 bases of the junction unmatched. In nucleotides, the CDR3 is TGTGCCAGCAGCTCCCCGGGCAGGGGGTCCCCAGATACGCAGTATTTT. Translation: CASSSPGRGSPDTQYF.

This clone was seen only a few times. The chain carries TRBV6-1 and TRBJ1-2; D gene ambiguous. Trimming took 1 base from V and 5 from J, leaving 11 bases between them. Germline CDR1 reads MNHNS; CDR2 reads SASEGT. This CDR3 has 14 residues. The CDR3 DNA follows: TGTGCCAGCAGTGAAGGGCCAGACCAATATGGCTACACCTTC. Its protein is CASSEGPDQYGYTF.

The chain has TRBV29-1 and TRBJ2-7; the D gene is possibly TRBD2 (5 bases). V was pared by 4 bases and J by 0 bases, with 13 bases between. Germline loops: CDR1 SQVTM, CDR2 ANQGSEA. The CDR3 covers 14 residues. CDR3 DNA sequence: TGCAGCGTTGGTAAGGGTCTAGCCTCCTACGAGCAGTACTTC. Protein sequence: CSVGKGLASYEQYF.

The V and J genes are TRBV7-3 and TRBJ2-3; D possibly corresponds to TRBD2 (5 bases). V lost 1 base and J 5 bases, leaving 10 bases between the germline ends. Germline V gene sequence: CDR1 SGHTA, CDR2 FQGTGA. The CDR3 length is 14 residues. CDR3 bases: TGTGCCAGCAGCTTAAGAAGGGCGGGAGATACGCAGTATTTT. This codes for CASSLRRAGDTQYF.

The CDR3 coding sequence is TGTGCCAGCAGGGAATCTGGACAGGCGCCCAGGGGGACCCAGTACTTC. Amino acid sequence: CASRESGQAPRGTQYF. The chain recombines TRBV11-2 with TRBJ2-5, with 7 bases that match TRBD1. The germline V gene encodes CDR1 SGHAT and CDR2 FQNNGV. This CDR3 comprises 16 residues. Trimming took 6 bases from V and 7 from J; bases not matched to a gene: 17.

The chain couples TRBV10-3 to TRBJ2-3; D ambiguous. The CDR3 is 15 residues long. Germline V gene lookup returns CDR1 ENHRY and CDR2 SYGVKD. Trimming shortened V by 3 bases and J by 1 base, and 11 bases separated the two germline ends. The CDR3, as DNA: TGTGCCATCAGTGACACCCCGTCTGGCACAGATACGCAGTATTTT. Translated: CAISDTPSGTDTQYF.

This chain uses TRBV7-8 with TRBJ2-1; unclear D gene. The V end lost 1 base, the J end lost 4 bases, and 8 bases lay between the germline ends. The V gene's germline CDR1 is SGHVS and CDR2 FQNEAQ. The CDR3 is 14 amino acids. Written as DNA, the CDR3 is TGTGCCAGCAGCTTAGACTTCTGGTACAATGAGCAGTTCTTC. Amino acids: CASSLDFWYNEQFF.

This chain joins TRBV5-1 and TRBJ2-3; D is undetermined. V was shortened by 3 bases and J by 6 bases, with 14 bases between the two germline ends. This CDR3 has 14 residues. Germline V gene sequence: CDR1 SGHRS, CDR2 YFSETQ. Here the CDR3 DNA reads TGCGCCAGCAGCTCTATACTGGGTGGGGATACGCAGTATTTT. It yields the protein CASSSILGGDTQYF.

The chain has TRBV18 and TRBJ2-1; TRBD2 matches 11 bases. V lost 4 bases, J lost 3 bases, and 5 bases stayed unmatched. Germline V CDR1 and CDR2: KGHSH, LQKENI. The CDR3 runs to 16 residues. The CDR3 here is CASSLQLAGVYNEQFF. In DNA form, the CDR3 reads TGTGCCAGCTCACTGCAACTAGCGGGAGTCTACAATGAGCAGTTCTTC.

The chain employs TRBV5-1 and TRBJ1-3; D not resolved. Germline V gene sequence: CDR1 SGHRS, CDR2 YFSETQ. V lost 4 bases to trimming and J lost 0 bases, with 8 bases between them. This CDR3 spans 14 amino acids. The CDR3 reads CASSGDLSGNTIYF. The CDR3 bases are TGCGCCAGCAGCGGCGACCTCTCTGGAAACACCATATATTTT.

This clone has a single count. The V call is TRBV18, the J call TRBJ1-2; 7 bases fit TRBD1. CDR1 KGHSH and CDR2 LQKENI come from the germline V gene. Unmatched junction bases numbered 9, after V lost 1 base and J lost 7 bases. This CDR3 is 15 amino acids long. CDR3 sequence: CASSPLEGAPSGYTF. CDR3 bases: TGTGCCAGCTCACCACTTGAGGGGGCGCCTTCTGGCTACACCTTC.

This clone showed up just a few times. The V call is TRBV10-3, the J call TRBJ1-1; D remains ambiguous. CDR3 size: 13 residues. Looked up from germline, CDR1 is ENHRY and CDR2 is SYGVKD. Trimming left V 4 bases short and J 2 bases short, with 8 bases between. CDR3 loop: CAISGRANTEAFF. As DNA, the CDR3 is TGTGCCATCAGTGGCCGGGCCAACACTGAAGCTTTCTTT.

The V gene is TRBV5-1, the J gene TRBJ2-1; 7 positions match TRBD2. CDR1 SGHRS and CDR2 YFSETQ come from the germline V gene. This CDR3 region has 14 residues. With 3 bases clipped from V and 2 bases from J, the junction kept 2 bases outside the gene matches. The DNA of the CDR3 is TGCGCCAGCAGCTCGGGACTAACCTACAATGAGCAGTTCTTC. Protein product: CASSSGLTYNEQFF.

The rearrangement links TRBV7-2 to TRBJ2-7; D ambiguous. The CDR3 totals 14 residues. V was pared by 1 base and J by 0 bases, with 7 bases between. CDR1 and CDR2 from the germline V gene are SGHTA and FQGNSA. CDR3 sequence (DNA): TGTGCCAGCAGCTTAGGGATTCACTCCTACGAGCAGTACTTC. As protein: CASSLGIHSYEQYF.

This CDR3 is CASSFPGTGGETPQHF. The CDR3 DNA sequence: TGTGCCAGCAGCTTTCCCGGGACAGGGGGCGAAACACCCCAGCATTTT. V is TRBV7-9 and J is TRBJ1-5; TRBD1 agrees at 12 bases. Germline-derived CDR1 and CDR2 are SEHNR and FQNEAQ (reference sequence). The CDR3 spans 16 residues. The junction had 10 bases not matched to a gene; V was cut back by 3 bases and J by 10 bases.

The chain joins TRBV5-4 to TRBJ1-6, with D perhaps TRBD1 (5 bases). The V gene lost 6 bases and the J gene lost 2 bases, with 18 bases spanning the gap. CDR3 length: 17 residues. Germline CDR1 is SGHNT and CDR2 is YYREEE (reference sequence). CDR3 loop: CASMSRAKGTYNSPLHF. The CDR3, as DNA: TGTGCCAGCATGTCCAGGGCAAAGGGTACCTATAATTCACCCCTCCACTTT.

Concerning this clone: The same CDR3 is also encoded by other DNA sequences in this sample. The V and J genes are TRBV7-9 and TRBJ1-1; TRBD1 agrees at 7 bases. This CDR3 region has 13 residues. Germline CDR1 reads SEHNR; CDR2 reads FQNEAQ (reference sequence). The junction had 4 bases not matched to a gene; V was cut back by 4 bases and J by 5 bases. The CDR3, as DNA: TGTGCCAGCAGCTCTCAGGGGGGTACTGAAGCTTTCTTT. Its translation: CASSSQGGTEAFF.

The chain's CDR3 is CASSLAGGWDTQYF. CDR3 nucleotides: TGTGCCAGCAGCTTAGCGGGAGGGTGGGATACGCAGTATTTT. The J gene is TRBJ2-3, the V gene TRBV7-3; TRBD2 matches at 9 bases. CDR3 length: 14 residues. The trim removed 2 bases at V and 6 bases at J, leaving 3 bases unmatched. CDR1 is SGHTA, CDR2 FQGTGA, per germline.

This CDR3 is CASSLRGRSRQVEYF. The CDR3, as DNA: TGCGCCAGCAGCTTGAGAGGGAGGTCCCGCCAGGTGGAGTATTTT. The chain recombines TRBV5-1 with TRBJ2-3, with D tentatively TRBD2 (6 bases). The CDR3 has 15 residues. V was pared by 1 base and J by 13 bases, with 22 bases between. In germline, CDR1 is SGHRS, CDR2 YFSETQ.